This TCR beta chain stems from a study of control samples from healthy donors and cancer patients (dated by TCRdb to the early 2020s). Library preparation employed the immunoSEQ multiplex PCR assay. Not all clones reach the TCRdb copy of this immuneACCESS table, which keeps in-frame sequences only. Checked studies attribute under half of the gap to unresolved V genes and leave the rest unexplained. The sample records 170,000 or so clones, around 94% of which are singletons. The ten largest clones capture approximately 1.4% of the sample. A word on this clone: What this receptor recognizes is not known. Per-nucleotide qualities are absent, and no much larger clonotype sits a single base away.

The V end gives up 4 bases and the J end 2 bases, leaving 3 bases in the junction not matched to a gene. CDR1 is given as SGHNT and CDR2 as YENEEA, both from the germline V gene. Its CDR3 holds 15 amino acids, cysteine through phenylalanine. Kept here is only the CDR3 DNA, which spans 45 bases and is read in frame from base 1. Sequencing was done on a sample of blood. In this chain, TRBV11-3 is recombined with TRBJ2-3; 10 central nucleotides agree with TRBD1. This clonotype originated in a woman aged 18-35 years in good health. The DNA is as follows: TGTGCCAGCAGCTCTGGACAGGGGGACACAGATACGCAGTATTTT. This yields the protein CASSSGQGDTDTQYF.